Each of the 16 T cell receptor beta chains below was sequenced from the same sample in a study of blood T cell repertoires in COVID-19. Produced via immunoSEQ multiplex PCR; TCRdb's table is partial and in-frame only. Of approximately 65,000 clones in the sample, about 94% were seen once. Specimen: peripheral blood. The receptors stem from a man between 65 and 85 years old with active COVID-19.

The V gene is TRBV12-5, the J gene TRBJ2-5, with no clear D. This CDR3 has 12 residues. Germline V gene lookup returns CDR1 LGHNT and CDR2 FRNRAP. The V end lost 2 bases, the J end lost 5 bases, and 6 bases lay between the germline ends. CDR3: CASGLTTETQYF. The CDR3 nucleotides are TGTGCTAGTGGTTTGACAACGGAGACCCAGTACTTC.

This sequence joins TRBV7-9 and TRBJ1-6; D is uncertain. The CDR3 loop spans 14 amino acids. Germline assignment: CDR1 SEHNR and CDR2 FQNEAQ (reference sequence). The V and J ends lost 7 bases and 0 bases respectively, with 7 bases between them. The CDR3 spells CASIDSSYNSPLHF. The CDR3 DNA reads TGTGCCAGCATCGATAGCTCCTATAATTCACCCCTCCACTTT.

The rearrangement links TRBV2 to TRBJ2-7; TRBD2 matches at 7 bases. V was pared by 2 bases and J by 12 bases, with 13 bases of the junction left unmatched. The CDR3 spans 14 residues. Germline assignment: CDR1 SNHLY and CDR2 FYNNEI. In nucleotides, the CDR3 is TGTGCCAGCAGTGAATTAGGCGGACTAGAGGTCAGGTACGTC. It yields the protein CASSELGGLEVRYV.

V is TRBV2 and J is TRBJ2-3; TRBD1 is a possible D gene (5 bases). The CDR3 runs 13 residues. Trimming removed 3 bases at V and 3 bases at J, with 7 bases between. Germline V lookup: CDR1 SNHLY, CDR2 FYNNEI. The CDR3 loop reads CASSDPGTDTQYF. As DNA, the CDR3 is TGTGCCAGCAGTGATCCAGGGACAGATACGCAGTATTTT.

The gene calls are TRBV6-2 or TRBV6-3 and TRBJ2-7; 8 nucleotides match TRBD1. V was pared by 5 bases and J by 7 bases, with 10 bases of the junction left unmatched. The CDR3 spans 14 residues. Germline V CDR1 and CDR2: MNHEY, SVGEGT. The CDR3 DNA reads as TGTGCCAGCAGTGATCGGACAGGGTATGGGGAGCAGTACGTC. Protein sequence: CASSDRTGYGEQYV.

The rearrangement links TRBV3-1 (or the pseudogene TRBV3-2) to TRBJ2-1; 7 bases map to TRBD1. V lost 5 bases to trimming and J lost 6 bases; unmatched junction nucleotides: 4. The length of the CDR3 is 13 residues. The germline V gene has CDR1 LGHDT and CDR2 YNNKEL (reference sequence). CDR3 nucleotide sequence: TGTGCCAGCAGCACTAGGACAGGCAATGAGCAGTTCTTC. The encoded protein is CASSTRTGNEQFF.

The J gene is TRBJ2-5, the V gene TRBV27, with TRBD1 matching 8 bases. Germline trimming cut 6 bases from V and 5 bases from J; bases unmatched to any gene: 20. CDR3 length equals 18 residues. CDR1 is MNHEY, CDR2 SMNVEV, per germline (reference sequence). CDR3 protein: CASSPPSNRQGTGETQYF. CDR3 DNA: TGTGCCAGCAGCCCCCCGAGTAACCGACAGGGGACGGGGGAGACCCAGTACTTC.

The chain employs TRBV18 and TRBJ2-7; 8 nucleotides line up with TRBD1. Per the germline V gene, CDR1 is KGHSH and CDR2 is LQKENI. This CDR3 contains 14 residues. J gave up 2 bases and V 4 bases, and 4 bases lay outside the gene matches. The CDR3 reads CASSLTGGPYEQYF. DNA of the CDR3: TGTGCCAGCTCACTAACAGGGGGACCCTACGAGCAGTACTTC.

The CDR3 region is CASSFGGNNEQFF. DNA of the CDR3: TGTGCCAGCAGCTTCGGCGGGAACAATGAGCAGTTCTTC. The rearrangement links TRBV7-6 to TRBJ2-1, with D maybe TRBD2 (6 bases). The CDR3 runs to 13 residues. From germline, CDR1 is SGHVS and CDR2 FNYEAQ. V was cut by 3 bases and J by 5 bases, with 8 bases left in between.

The chain links TRBV7-2 to TRBJ2-5, with D tentatively TRBD1 (5 bases). In germline, CDR1 is SGHTA, CDR2 FQGNSA. Trimming shortened V by 3 bases and J by 4 bases, and 12 bases separated the two germline ends. The CDR3 loop spans 14 amino acids. CDR3 loop: CASSLTDPGETQYF. The CDR3 bases are TGTGCCAGCAGCTTGACAGATCCCGGAGAGACCCAGTACTTC.

V and J are TRBV7-8 and TRBJ1-1, with D possibly being TRBD1 (5 bases). The length of the CDR3 is 14 residues. Germline V lookup: CDR1 SGHVS, CDR2 FQNEAQ. V was clipped by 3 bases and J by 1 base, with 9 bases between them. The CDR3 reads CASSLGGGNTEAFF. The CDR3 DNA is TGTGCCAGCAGCTTGGGGGGAGGGAACACTGAAGCTTTCTTT.

V usage is TRBV4-2 and J usage is TRBJ2-3, with D maybe TRBD2 (7 bases). The CDR3 sequence is 17 residues long. Per the germline V gene, CDR1 is LGHNA and CDR2 is YNFKEQ. Trimming stripped 0 bases from V and 2 bases from J, with 15 bases between. CDR3 coding DNA: TGTGCCAGCAGCCAAGAGAGTTCGGGGGGCTCCACAGATACGCAGTATTTT. This gives the protein CASSQESSGGSTDTQYF.

This chain links TRBV6-5 with TRBJ2-5, with a tentative D call TRBD2 (7 bases). V was shortened by 2 bases and J by 7 bases, with 8 bases between the two germline ends. Germline lookup yields CDR1 MNHEY and CDR2 SVGAGI. CDR3 length: 12 amino acids. The CDR3 sequence: CASSYRGGTQYF. As DNA, the CDR3 is TGTGCCAGCAGTTACAGGGGGGGGACCCAGTACTTC.

CDR3 nucleotide sequence: TGTGCCAGCAGGCGGACAGTGAACACCGGGGAGCTGTTTTTT. It specifies CASRRTVNTGELFF. V is TRBV27 and J is TRBJ2-2, with a tentative D call TRBD1 (6 bases). The CDR3 length is 14 residues. V was shortened by 6 bases and J by 1 base, with 9 bases between the two germline ends. Germline CDR1 is MNHEY and CDR2 is SMNVEV (reference sequence).

The chain has TRBV9 and TRBJ2-3; TRBD2 matches at 16 bases. The V segment lost 2 bases and the J segment 4 bases; nucleotides outside the gene matches: 7. There are 18 residues in the CDR3. CDR1 and CDR2 (germline): SGDLS, YYNGEE. CDR3 nucleotide sequence: TGTGCCAGCAGCGTTGCGGGACTAGCGGGGGGGCCGGCAGATACGCAGTATTTT. Amino acid sequence: CASSVAGLAGGPADTQYF.

This chain joins TRBV5-1 and TRBJ2-3; 8 bases agree with TRBD2. The V segment lost 0 bases and the J segment 5 bases; nucleotides outside the gene matches: 8. CDR1 and CDR2 (germline): SGHRS, YFSETQ. This CDR3 region has 16 residues. CDR3 bases: TGCGCCAGCAGCTTGGCCGGCGGGGGGATGATAGATACGCAGTATTTT. This encodes CASSLAGGGMIDTQYF.